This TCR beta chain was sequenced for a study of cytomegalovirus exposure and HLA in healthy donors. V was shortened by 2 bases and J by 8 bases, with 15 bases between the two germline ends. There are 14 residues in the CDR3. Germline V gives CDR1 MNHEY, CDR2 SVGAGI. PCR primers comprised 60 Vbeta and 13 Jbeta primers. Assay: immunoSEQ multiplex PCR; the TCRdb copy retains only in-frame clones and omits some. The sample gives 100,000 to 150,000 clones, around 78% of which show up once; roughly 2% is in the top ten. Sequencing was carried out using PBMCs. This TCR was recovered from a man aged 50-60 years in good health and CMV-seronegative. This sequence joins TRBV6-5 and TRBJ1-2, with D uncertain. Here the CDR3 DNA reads TGTGCCAGCAGTTACCGCGACCGCGCGGTAGGCTACACCTTC. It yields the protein CASSYRDRAVGYTF.